Listed below are T cell receptor beta chains from one sample, sequenced in a study of Graves' ophthalmopathy and Graves' hyperthyroidism. TCRdb reprocessed the multiplex PCR reads with MiXCR, giving one entry per CDR3 protein. The sample has some 410,000 distinct CDR3 sequences, around a fifth seen once. The sample comprised peripheral blood. The receptors come from a woman aged 18-29 years with stable Graves' hyperthyroidism. CDR3s leave out the opening cysteine and the closing phenylalanine or tryptophan. Rows may omit the clone size; those that give it use once, few, many or a size class.

clone_size: NA; j_call: TRBJ2-7; v_call: TRBV28; cdr3_aa: ASSLQFQQY
clone_size: NA; j_call: TRBJ1-1; v_call: TRBV11-2; cdr3_aa: ASSLGAAGFHPNTEAF
clone_size: many; j_call: TRBJ1-5; v_call: TRBV19; cdr3_aa: ASRGRLLSNQPQH
clone_size: many; j_call: TRBJ2-5; v_call: TRBV6-1; cdr3_aa: ASSPLNGPQETQY
clone_size: NA; j_call: TRBJ1-1; v_call: TRBV7-2; cdr3_aa: ASSLVGGRGAF
clone_size: many; j_call: TRBJ1-4; v_call: TRBV10-3; cdr3_aa: AISGETGQREKLF
clone_size: many; j_call: TRBJ2-5; v_call: TRBV27; cdr3_aa: ASSFSSTSGTETQY
clone_size: many; j_call: TRBJ2-7; v_call: TRBV20-1; cdr3_aa: SARGGTSGIWYEQY
clone_size: few; j_call: TRBJ2-2; v_call: TRBV5-4; cdr3_aa: ASSLGLYTGELF
clone_size: many; j_call: TRBJ1-2; v_call: TRBV6-5; cdr3_aa: ASSYGGTYGYT
clone_size: NA; j_call: TRBJ2-5; v_call: TRBV2; cdr3_aa: ASRERTTPTGTGETQY
clone_size: NA; j_call: TRBJ2-7; v_call: TRBV20-1; cdr3_aa: SAPQGGSYEQY
clone_size: many; j_call: TRBJ2-7; v_call: TRBV28; cdr3_aa: ASSPTGGLSYEQY
clone_size: few; j_call: TRBJ1-5; v_call: TRBV4-1; cdr3_aa: ASSEQGGSNQPQH
clone_size: NA; j_call: TRBJ2-7; v_call: TRBV6-2/TRBV6-3; cdr3_aa: ATKGGSYEQY
clone_size: many; j_call: TRBJ2-2; v_call: TRBV12-3/TRBV12-4; cdr3_aa: ASSFSGPNTGELF
clone_size: few; j_call: TRBJ2-1; v_call: TRBV13; cdr3_aa: ASSLGPSGVNEQF
clone_size: many; j_call: TRBJ1-1; v_call: TRBV30; cdr3_aa: ASYPELNTEAF
clone_size: many; j_call: TRBJ1-1; v_call: TRBV28; cdr3_aa: ASSSDRPNTEAF
clone_size: many; j_call: TRBJ2-2; v_call: TRBV3-1; cdr3_aa: ASSQVRLAATNTGELF
clone_size: many; j_call: TRBJ2-4; v_call: TRBV30; cdr3_aa: AWSGGAASIKY
clone_size: NA; j_call: TRBJ1-2; v_call: TRBV6-1; cdr3_aa: ASRRTGDYGYT
clone_size: many; j_call: TRBJ2-7; v_call: TRBV7-8; cdr3_aa: ASSLVRAGGHEQY
clone_size: many; j_call: TRBJ2-7; v_call: TRBV12-3/TRBV12-4; cdr3_aa: ASSLIGQRTSYEQY
clone_size: NA; j_call: TRBJ2-2; v_call: TRBV5-1; cdr3_aa: ASSFETMNTGELF
clone_size: many; j_call: TRBJ2-5; v_call: TRBV29-1; cdr3_aa: SVEGRGETQY
clone_size: many; j_call: TRBJ2-7; v_call: TRBV27; cdr3_aa: ASSEGTSGNYEQY
clone_size: NA; j_call: TRBJ1-2; v_call: TRBV28; cdr3_aa: ASSQPRQGRLLGGYT
clone_size: many; j_call: TRBJ2-5; v_call: TRBV7-9; cdr3_aa: ASSTSGRETQY
clone_size: many; j_call: TRBJ1-1; v_call: TRBV29-1; cdr3_aa: SVVLPGRTNTEAF
clone_size: many; j_call: TRBJ2-7; v_call: TRBV2; cdr3_aa: AIQGSGDEQY
clone_size: NA; j_call: TRBJ2-7; v_call: TRBV12-5; cdr3_aa: ASCAGAYEQY
clone_size: many; j_call: TRBJ2-5; v_call: TRBV30; cdr3_aa: AWGGGHSSQETQY
clone_size: NA; j_call: TRBJ1-5; v_call: TRBV27; cdr3_aa: ASSSGRARQPQH
clone_size: NA; j_call: TRBJ1-1; v_call: TRBV18; cdr3_aa: ASSPYFQGNTEAF
clone_size: NA; j_call: TRBJ2-5; v_call: TRBV2; cdr3_aa: ASRAPVGETQY
clone_size: many; j_call: TRBJ2-5; v_call: TRBV7-9; cdr3_aa: ASSPSPGGETQY
clone_size: NA; j_call: TRBJ1-2; v_call: TRBV20-1; cdr3_aa: SASQGDLRGYT
clone_size: many; j_call: TRBJ1-5; v_call: TRBV2; cdr3_aa: ASSEWESNQPQH
clone_size: many; j_call: TRBJ1-2; v_call: TRBV12-5; cdr3_aa: ASGLVFGDRVNYGYT